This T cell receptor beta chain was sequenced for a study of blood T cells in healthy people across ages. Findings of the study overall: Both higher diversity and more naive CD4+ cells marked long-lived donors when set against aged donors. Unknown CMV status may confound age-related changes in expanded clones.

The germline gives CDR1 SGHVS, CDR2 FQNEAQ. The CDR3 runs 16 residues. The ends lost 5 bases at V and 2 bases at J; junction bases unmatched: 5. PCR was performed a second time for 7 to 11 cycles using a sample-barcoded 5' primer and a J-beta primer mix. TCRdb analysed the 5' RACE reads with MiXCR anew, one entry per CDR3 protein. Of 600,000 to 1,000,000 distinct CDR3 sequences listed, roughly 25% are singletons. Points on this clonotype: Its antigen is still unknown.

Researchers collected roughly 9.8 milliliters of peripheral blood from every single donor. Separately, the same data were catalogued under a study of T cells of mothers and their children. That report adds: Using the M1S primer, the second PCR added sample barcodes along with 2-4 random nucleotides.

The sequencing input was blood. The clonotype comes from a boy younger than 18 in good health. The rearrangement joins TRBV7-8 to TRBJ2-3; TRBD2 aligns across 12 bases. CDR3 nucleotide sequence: TGTGCCAGCAGCGAGGGACTAGCGGGTCCCACAGATACGCAGTATTTT. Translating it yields CASSEGLAGPTDTQYF.